This T cell receptor beta chain was observed in a study of CD8 T cells in ankylosing spondylitis. The CDR3 has 18 amino acids. In germline, CDR1 is LGHNA, CDR2 YSLEER. The J segment lost 4 bases and the V segment lost 0 bases, leaving 6 bases of the junction unmatched. Libraries of TCR beta came from quantitative 5'-RACE with molecular barcodes. TCRdb ran MiXCR on the 5' RACE reads and lists one entry per CDR3 protein. Among roughly 160,000 distinct CDR3 sequences, 9.8% were seen once, and the ten largest hold roughly 16%. Overall study results and limits: Relatively rare in peripheral blood, disease-linked clones were also CD8+. Both synovial fluid and blood in reactive arthritis had previously been reported to carry some motif variants. Enrichment of disease-linked clones was reportedly significant in matched ankylosing spondylitis synovial fluid.

This clonotype has a handful of counts. Its matching antigen is unknown. Source material: blood, either unsorted or a sorted T cell fraction (not recorded which). The rearrangement uses TRBV4-3 and TRBJ2-7, with TRBD2 matching 16 bases. This clonotype was obtained from a female donor with ankylosing spondylitis or in good health (not recorded which). CDR3 region: CASSQEGLAGGPVYEQYF. CDR3 coding DNA: TGCGCCAGCAGCCAAGAGGGACTAGCGGGAGGGCCTGTTTACGAGCAGTACTTC.